Listed below are T cell receptor beta chains from one sample, sequenced in a study of shared clonotypes between healthy human individuals. Only in-frame clones appear in the TCRdb table, and some are missing; sequencing was by immunoSEQ multiplex PCR. The sample yields 2 million to 2.5 million clones, more than 85% seen once. Sequences were obtained from naive CD4+ T cells from PBMCs. The receptors originated from a man aged 18 to 35 in good health. Some clones in this sample may be carry-over from other donors' samples. CDR3s include the opening cysteine and the closing phenylalanine or tryptophan. D genes are given only for firm matches. Size tells how often a clone was seen (once, few, many) or the class of an expanded clone, and some rows leave it out.

v_gene	len	abundance	d_gene	j_gene	CDR3aa	CDR3nt
TRBV5-4	14	-	-	TRBJ2-1	CASSFGQDYNEQFF	TGTGCCAGCAGCTTCGGGCAGGATTACAATGAGCAGTTCTTC
TRBV5-4	16	-	TRBD2	TRBJ2-7	CASSLKSSGMSYEQYF	TGTGCCAGCAGCTTGAAATCTAGCGGGATGTCCTACGAGCAGTACTTC
TRBV25-1	16	once	-	TRBJ2-2	CASSEPGGRSSRELFF	TGTGCCAGCAGTGAGCCTGGTGGAAGGTCCTCCCGGGAGCTGTTTTTT
TRBV28	10	few	-	TRBJ1-2	CATLRQGYTF	TGTGCCACCCTTAGGCAGGGCTACACCTTC
TRBV6-6	15	-	TRBD2	TRBJ2-3	CASRTSGSGTDTQYF	TGTGCCAGCAGAACTAGCGGGTCAGGCACAGATACGCAGTATTTT
TRBV28	15	-	TRBD1	TRBJ2-7	CASSWYRGTYHEQYF	TGTGCCAGCAGTTGGTACAGGGGTACTTACCACGAGCAGTACTTC
TRBV5-1	13	-	TRBD2	TRBJ2-7	CASSWTSSYEQYF	TGCGCCAGCAGCTGGACTAGTAGCTACGAGCAGTACTTC
TRBV30	15	-	-	TRBJ1-5	CAWSPQDSSNQPQHF	TGTGCCTGGAGTCCACAGGACAGTAGCAATCAGCCCCAGCATTTT
TRBV28	12	-	-	TRBJ1-6	CASTRNNSPLHF	TGTGCCAGCACCCGAAATAATTCACCCCTCCACTTT
TRBV11-2	16	once	-	TRBJ2-2	CASSPLRQDYTGELFF	TGTGCCAGCAGCCCCCTGAGACAGGACTACACCGGGGAGCTGTTTTTT
TRBV19	13	-	TRBD1	TRBJ1-1	CASSRQGRTEAFF	TGTGCCAGTAGCAGACAGGGCCGAACTGAAGCTTTCTTT
TRBV5-1	15	-	-	TRBJ2-3	CASSLVAGSTDTQYF	TGCGCCAGCAGCTTGGTGGCAGGAAGCACAGATACGCAGTATTTT
TRBV27	17	-	-	TRBJ2-3	CASSLGRWGRITDTQYF	TGTGCCAGCAGTTTAGGTCGTTGGGGGCGGATCACAGATACGCAGTATTTT
TRBV28	14	once	-	TRBJ1-2	CASSLRGPTYGYTF	TGTGCCAGCAGTTTACGCGGACCCACCTATGGCTACACCTTC
TRBV21-1	12	-	-	TRBJ2-7	CASSIPPYEQYF	TGTGCCAGCAGCATACCTCCTTACGAGCAGTACTTC
TRBV5-1	18	-	-	TRBJ2-6	CASSSRSQGEAGANVLTF	TGCGCCAGCAGCTCGAGGTCGCAGGGCGAAGCTGGGGCCAACGTCCTGACTTTC
TRBV7-9	17	-	TRBD1	TRBJ2-7	CASTPSPGTGGSYEQYF	TGTGCCAGCACCCCCTCCCCCGGGACAGGGGGTTCCTACGAGCAGTACTTC
TRBV11-1	19	-	TRBD1	TRBJ2-1	CASSFVPGQGALGHNEQFF	TGTGCCAGCAGCTTCGTACCGGGACAGGGGGCTCTGGGACACAATGAGCAGTTCTTC
TRBV5-4	13	-	-	TRBJ2-3	CASSLAGTDTQYF	TGTGCCAGCAGCTTGGCGGGGACAGATACGCAGTATTTT
TRBV28	13	-	-	TRBJ2-5	CASNRGTQETQYF	TGTGCCAGCAATCGAGGGACCCAAGAGACCCAGTACTTC
TRBV11-2	16	-	TRBD2	TRBJ2-3	CASTRGLAGGTDTQYF	TGTGCCAGCACCCGGGGGCTAGCGGGGGGCACAGATACGCAGTATTTT
TRBV27	13	-	-	TRBJ2-7	CASSTSSSYEQYF	TGTGCCAGCAGCACGAGTAGCTCCTACGAGCAGTACTTC
TRBV5-8	17	-	-	TRBJ2-3	CASSLALVAEGTDTQYF	TGTGCCAGCAGCTTGGCTTTAGTAGCCGAAGGCACAGATACGCAGTATTTT
TRBV5-6	13	-	TRBD1	TRBJ1-2	CASSSGQVGLNTF	TGTGCCAGCAGTAGTGGACAGGTTGGTCTGAACACCTTC
TRBV11-3	15	-	TRBD2	TRBJ2-7	CASSDRTSGSYEQYF	TGTGCCAGCAGCGATCGGACTAGCGGGTCCTACGAGCAGTACTTC
TRBV5-1	14	-	TRBD2	TRBJ2-5	CASARGRAKETQYF	TGCGCCAGTGCCCGCGGGAGGGCAAAAGAGACCCAGTACTTC
TRBV6-1	14	-	TRBD2	TRBJ2-7	CASRPLGGFYEQYF	TGTGCCAGCAGGCCTTTGGGGGGGTTCTACGAGCAGTACTTC
TRBV14	13	-	-	TRBJ2-3	CASSLWTSDTQYF	TGTGCCAGCAGCCTGTGGACATCAGATACGCAGTATTTT
TRBV7-6	16	-	TRBD2	TRBJ2-1	CASSFPGTRGYNEQFF	TGTGCCAGCAGCTTCCCGGGGACTAGAGGGTACAATGAGCAGTTCTTC
TRBV29-1	13	-	-	TRBJ2-7	CSVGGFGLWEQYF	TGCAGCGTTGGAGGATTTGGGTTATGGGAGCAGTACTTC
TRBV18	15	-	-	TRBJ2-7	CASSPPSGGRAEQYF	TGTGCCAGCTCACCACCGTCGGGGGGCCGGGCCGAGCAGTACTTC
TRBV5-4	17	once	TRBD2	TRBJ2-1	CASRPRASGTPYNEQFF	TGTGCCAGCCGACCGCGGGCTAGCGGGACCCCCTACAATGAGCAGTTCTTC
TRBV28	15	-	-	TRBJ2-5	CASSLGPGQAETQYF	TGTGCCAGCAGTTTAGGGCCGGGGCAGGCAGAGACCCAGTACTTC
TRBV10-1	19	-	-	TRBJ2-7	CASLRAEGIGERRSYEQYF	TGCGCCAGCCTCCGGGCGGAAGGGATCGGGGAGAGAAGATCCTACGAGCAGTACTTC
TRBV5-8	11	-	-	TRBJ2-7	CASSLGREQYF	TGTGCCAGCAGCTTGGGCCGAGAGCAGTACTTC
TRBV28	15	-	-	TRBJ2-2	CASSLSGTYTGELFF	TGTGCCAGCAGCCTCTCCGGGACCTACACCGGGGAGCTGTTTTTT
TRBV5-4	16	-	TRBD2	TRBJ2-3	CASSPKREASTDTQYF	TGTGCCAGCAGCCCTAAGCGGGAGGCAAGCACAGATACGCAGTATTTT
TRBV28	14	-	-	TRBJ1-2	CASSLSQPIYGYTF	TGTGCCAGCAGTTTATCACAGCCAATCTATGGCTACACCTTC
TRBV28	13	-	-	TRBJ1-2	CASFSKTNYGYTF	TGTGCCAGCTTCTCGAAAACTAACTATGGCTACACCTTC
TRBV5-1	16	-	TRBD2	TRBJ2-5	CASSSAGTSGRETQYF	TGCGCCAGCAGCTCGGCCGGGACTAGCGGGAGGGAGACCCAGTACTTC
TRBV5-1	15	-	TRBD2	TRBJ2-5	CASSGGLAGAETQYF	TGCGCCAGCAGCGGGGGACTAGCGGGAGCGGAGACCCAGTACTTC
TRBV27	14	-	TRBD2	TRBJ2-5	CASSLFGGRETQYF	TGTGCCAGCAGTTTATTCGGCGGGAGGGAGACCCAGTACTTC
TRBV7-2	15	-	TRBD2	TRBJ2-3	CASSARERGTDTQYF	TGTGCCAGCAGCGCGCGGGAGCGGGGCACAGATACACAGTATTTT
TRBV7-8	16	-	-	TRBJ1-1	CASSLLPGQLFTEAFF	TGTGCCAGCAGCTTACTACCCGGACAGCTTTTCACTGAAGCTTTCTTT
TRBV28	15	-	TRBD1	TRBJ2-7	CASRTAGTGGNEQYF	TGTGCCAGCAGAACGGCCGGGACAGGGGGTAACGAGCAGTACTTC
TRBV7-2	13	-	-	TRBJ2-3	CASSLELPWTQYF	TGTGCCAGCAGCTTAGAGCTACCCTGGACGCAGTATTTT
TRBV5-4	16	-	-	TRBJ1-4	CASSLNTGATNEKLFF	TGTGCCAGCAGCTTGAACACGGGCGCAACTAATGAAAAACTGTTTTTT
TRBV7-8	14	-	TRBD2	TRBJ2-5	CASSPRLAEETQYF	TGTGCCAGCAGCCCGAGACTAGCCGAGGAGACCCAGTACTTC
TRBV7-8	15	-	TRBD2	TRBJ2-7	CASSLAGGRSYEQYF	TGTGCCAGCAGCTTAGCGGGGGGGAGGTCCTACGAGCAGTACTTC
TRBV19	14	-	-	TRBJ1-5	CASSITTGNQPQHF	TGTGCCAGTAGTATAACGACAGGCAATCAGCCCCAGCATTTT
TRBV15	17	-	-	TRBJ1-3	CATSRDGGTFSGNTIYF	TGTGCCACCAGCAGAGATGGCGGGACTTTCTCTGGAAACACCATATATTTT
TRBV30	14	-	TRBD2	TRBJ2-2	CAWSSGVNTGELFF	TGTGCCTGGAGTAGCGGGGTGAACACCGGGGAGCTGTTTTTT
TRBV18	16	-	-	TRBJ2-2	CASSTDIPGGTGELFF	TGTGCCAGCTCAACAGACATCCCTGGGGGCACCGGGGAGCTGTTTTTT
TRBV6-1	12	-	TRBD1	TRBJ1-2	CASSGTGSGYTF	TGTGCCAGCAGCGGGACAGGGAGTGGCTACACCTTC
TRBV7-2	14	-	-	TRBJ1-4	CASSQVAGFEKLFF	TGTGCCAGCAGCCAGGTGGCAGGGTTTGAAAAACTGTTTTTT
TRBV5-1	16	-	-	TRBJ2-7	CASSSLPAPNFYEQYF	TGCGCCAGCAGCTCCCTCCCTGCGCCTAATTTCTACGAGCAGTACTTC
TRBV28	15	-	TRBD1	TRBJ2-7	CASRTTGTGTYEQYF	TGTGCCAGCAGGACCACCGGGACAGGGACCTACGAGCAGTACTTC
TRBV19	15	-	TRBD1	TRBJ2-6	CASTKGASGANVLTF	TGTGCCAGTACCAAGGGGGCTTCTGGGGCCAACGTCCTGACTTTC
TRBV14	17	-	TRBD2	TRBJ2-5	CASSQDLEREGRETQYF	TGTGCCAGCAGCCAAGATTTGGAGCGGGAGGGTAGGGAGACCCAGTACTTC